This TCR beta chain was retrieved from a study of radiation and T cells in renal cell carcinoma. Time point noted: blood 2 weeks post-SBRT. Regarding treatment: 15 Gy SBRT to primary tumor, nephrectomy 4 weeks later. Generated by immunoSEQ multiplex PCR, the TCRdb table keeps only in-frame clones and is missing some. The sample lists 70,000 to 90,000 clones; 65% to 90% were seen once. The germline V gene has CDR1 MNHNY and CDR2 SVGAGI (reference sequence). V was cut by 4 bases and J by 2 bases, with 7 bases left in between. The CDR3 sequence is 13 residues long. V and J are TRBV6-6 and TRBJ2-3; tentatively, D is TRBD1 (6 bases). The starting material was blood, obtained from a patient whose treatment included radiotherapy and nephrectomy. This receptor was taken from a woman aged 50 to 60 with renal cell carcinoma. In DNA form, the CDR3 reads TGTGCCAGCAGTTTGGGACACACAGATACGCAGTATTTT. It codes for CASSLGHTDTQYF.